This T cell receptor beta chain was sequenced for a study of T cells in Graves' hyperthyroidism and ophthalmopathy. The CDR3 is 15 residues long. In germline, CDR1 is DFQATT, CDR2 SNEGSKA (reference sequence). Trimming shortened V by 0 bases and J by 6 bases, and 14 bases separated the two germline ends. RNA transcripts were the template for amplifying TCR beta CDR3 regions. HTBI primers were employed in a first-round RT-PCR of the TCR CDR3. A single record per CDR3 protein comes from TCRdb applying MiXCR to the multiplex PCR reads. Of 450,000 to 700,000 distinct CDR3 sequences in the sample, 46% are singletons; the top ten hold roughly 8.2%. This clonotype has ten or more counts. Any patient presenting with uncontrolled infection, other autoimmune disease, pregnancy or lactation was left out.

The clonotype comes from a woman aged 18-29 years with Graves' hyperthyroidism. The chain uses TRBV20-1 and TRBJ1-4, with D perhaps TRBD1 (6 bases). Sequencing input: peripheral blood or thyroid tissue (not recorded which). CDR3: CSARDPGAGYEKLFF. The DNA of the CDR3 is TGCAGTGCTAGAGATCCAGGGGCTGGATATGAAAAACTGTTTTTT.